This entry lists 4 T cell receptor beta chains sequenced from one sample in a study of beta chain features in type 1 diabetes. What these receptors recognize is not known. The entirety of the isolated RNA underwent reverse transcription, so expressed TCRB transcripts were sequenced. The data were produced by immunoSEQ multiplex PCR, yet TCRdb's version contains in-frame clones alone and is incomplete. The sample has 300,000 to 400,000 clones, approximately 15% seen once. Overall study results and limits: There was a moderate but significant shortening of TCRB CDR3s in all four CD4+ subsets of Type 1 diabetes patients.

The material sequenced was naive CD4+ T cells from blood. The receptors shown here come from a woman between 18 and 29 years old with type 1 diabetes.

This clone was recorded a few times. V is TRBV7-2 and J is TRBJ2-3, with 7 bases fitting TRBD1. Germline values: CDR1 SGHTA, CDR2 FQGNSA. The CDR3 sequence is 14 residues long. V gave up 3 bases and J gave up 5 bases; unmatched junction bases: 5. As DNA, the CDR3 is TGTGCCAGCAGCTTGACAGGGATCCTAGATACGCAGTATTTT. It translates to CASSLTGILDTQYF.

This clone was seen a handful of times. The chain links TRBV19 to TRBJ1-2, with D uncertain. V dropped 9 bases and J dropped 10 bases, with 18 bases sitting between them. The CDR3 has 12 residues. Germline values: CDR1 LNHDA, CDR2 SQIVND (reference sequence). CDR3 nucleotide sequence: TGTGCCAGCCATACGGATTCGGAGTTCTACACCTTC. It is translated as CASHTDSEFYTF.

This clone appeared a few times. V usage is TRBV5-1 and J usage is TRBJ1-1; unclear D gene. Trimming removed 3 bases at V and 3 bases at J, with 15 bases between. The CDR3 contains 15 residues. The germline gives CDR1 SGHRS, CDR2 YFSETQ. Written as DNA, the CDR3 is TGCGCCAGCAGCTCTTCCTCATCATCGGACACTGAAGCTTTCTTT. It encodes CASSSSSSSDTEAFF.

This clone was counted only a few times. CDR3 sequence reads: CASSYRLASYEQYF. The CDR3 DNA reads TGTGCCAGCAGTTATAGACTAGCCTCCTACGAGCAGTACTTC. The rearrangement links TRBV11-2 to TRBJ2-7, with 7 bases lining up with TRBD2. The CDR3 contains 14 residues. Germline CDR1 and CDR2: SGHAT and FQNNGV. The J segment lost 0 bases and the V segment lost 6 bases, leaving 5 bases of the junction unmatched.